This TCR beta chain was observed in a study of beta chain features in type 1 diabetes. The study's findings and limits: Type 1 diabetes patients had TCRB CDR3s that were shorter (moderately but significantly so) in all four CD4+ subsets. Naive, central memory and regulatory TCRB repertoires appeared more similar among patients than healthy donors.

Turning to this clone: What it binds is not known.

Expressed TCRB transcripts got sequenced, as all isolated RNA was reverse transcribed. The table came from immunoSEQ multiplex PCR; TCRdb's copy has only in-frame clones and leaves some out. The sample holds fewer than 400,000 clones, about a tenth seen once. The germline CDR1 and CDR2 sequences are SGHRS and YFSETQ. The CDR3 is 14 amino acids. The ends were cut back, 1 base at V and 7 bases at J, with 9 bases in the middle. This TCR was recovered from a man younger than 40 with type 1 diabetes. This sequence joins TRBV5-1 and TRBJ1-6, with D perhaps TRBD1 (5 bases). Sequenced: central memory CD4+ T cells from blood. The CDR3 sequence is CASSLQGANSPLHF. In DNA form, the CDR3 reads TGCGCCAGCAGCTTGCAGGGTGCCAATTCACCCCTCCACTTT.